This TCR beta chain was recorded in a study of cytomegalovirus exposure and HLA in healthy donors. To note about this clone: The antigen is undetermined.

A multiplex PCR was run with 60 Vbeta primers and 13 Jbeta primers. The assay was immunoSEQ multiplex PCR, and TCRdb's table has in-frame clones only and misses some. This table has 200,000 or so clones, roughly 80% appearing once. V was trimmed by 0 bases and J by 2 bases, leaving 17 bases between them. This CDR3 has 19 residues. Per the germline V gene, CDR1 is LGHNA and CDR2 is YSLEER. General study results and limits: In an earlier analysis, productive rearrangement rates for most beta V segments clustered near 87% or 30%. It was reported in a later analysis that an Asian-associated ancestry cluster showed fewer N-insertions than the approximately 670-donor mean. No immune exposure information besides CMV serostatus was available.

The chain uses TRBV4-3 and TRBJ1-6; D unclear. Sequences were obtained from PBMCs. The sequence came from a woman between 45 and 60 years old in good health and CMV-seropositive. CDR3 sequence reads: CASSQDVAREGTYNSPLHF. The CDR3 nucleotides read TGCGCCAGCAGCCAAGACGTGGCCCGGGAGGGTACCTATAATTCACCCCTCCACTTT.